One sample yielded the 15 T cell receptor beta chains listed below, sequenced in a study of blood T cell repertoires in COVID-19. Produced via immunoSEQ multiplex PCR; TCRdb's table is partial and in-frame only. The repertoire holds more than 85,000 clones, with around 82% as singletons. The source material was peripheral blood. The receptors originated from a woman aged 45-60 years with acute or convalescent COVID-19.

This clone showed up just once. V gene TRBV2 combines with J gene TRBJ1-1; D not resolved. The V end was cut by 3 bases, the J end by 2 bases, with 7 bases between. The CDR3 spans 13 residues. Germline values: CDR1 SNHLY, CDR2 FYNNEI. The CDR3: CASSEGSNTEAFF. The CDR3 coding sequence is TGTGCCAGCAGTGAGGGCAGTAACACTGAAGCTTTCTTT. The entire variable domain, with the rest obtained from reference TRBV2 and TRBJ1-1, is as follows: EPEVTQTPSHQVTQMGQEVILRCVPISNHLYFYWYRQILGQKVEFLVSFYNNEISEKSEIFDDQFSVERPDGSNFTLKIRSTKLEDSAMYFCASSEGSNTEAFFGQGTRLTVV.

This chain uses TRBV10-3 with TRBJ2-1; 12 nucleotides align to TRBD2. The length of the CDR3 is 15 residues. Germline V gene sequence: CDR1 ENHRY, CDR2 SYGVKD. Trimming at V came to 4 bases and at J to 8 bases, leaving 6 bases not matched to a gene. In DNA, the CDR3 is TGTGCCATCAGTGGTACTAGCGGGGGGACCCATGAGCAGTTCTTC. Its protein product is CAISGTSGGTHEQFF.

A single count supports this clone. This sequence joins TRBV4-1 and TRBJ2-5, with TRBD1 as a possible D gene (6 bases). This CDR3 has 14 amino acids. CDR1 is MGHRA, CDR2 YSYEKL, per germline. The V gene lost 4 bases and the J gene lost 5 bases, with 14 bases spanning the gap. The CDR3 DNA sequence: TGCGCCAGCAGCCCCCTGACAGGTCTGGAGACCCAGTACTTC. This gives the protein CASSPLTGLETQYF.

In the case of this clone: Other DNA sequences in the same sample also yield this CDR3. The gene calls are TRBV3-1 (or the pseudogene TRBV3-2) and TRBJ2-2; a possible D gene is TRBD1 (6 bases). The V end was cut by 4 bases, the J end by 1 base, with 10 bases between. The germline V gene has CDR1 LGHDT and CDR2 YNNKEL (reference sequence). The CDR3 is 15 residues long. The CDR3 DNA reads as TGTGCCAGCAGCCTGACAGGCTTGAACACCGGGGAGCTGTTTTTT. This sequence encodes CASSLTGLNTGELFF.

CDR3 protein: CASSEAWQGSGGYTF. DNA for the CDR3: TGTGCCAGCAGTGAAGCGTGGCAGGGAAGTGGTGGCTACACCTTC. V gene TRBV2 combines with J gene TRBJ1-2, with D possibly being TRBD1 (5 bases). The germline V gene has CDR1 SNHLY and CDR2 FYNNEI. V lost 0 bases, J lost 7 bases, and 15 bases lay in between. The CDR3 is 15 amino acids.

The CDR3 DNA reads TGTGCCAGCAGCTCCCTACCTGGAAACACCATATATTTT. Protein product: CASSSLPGNTIYF. The rearrangement joins TRBV5-5 to TRBJ1-3; no firm D call. Looked up from germline, CDR1 is SGHKS and CDR2 is YYEKEE (reference sequence). V was clipped by 3 bases and J by 2 bases, with 6 bases between them. CDR3 length: 13 amino acids.

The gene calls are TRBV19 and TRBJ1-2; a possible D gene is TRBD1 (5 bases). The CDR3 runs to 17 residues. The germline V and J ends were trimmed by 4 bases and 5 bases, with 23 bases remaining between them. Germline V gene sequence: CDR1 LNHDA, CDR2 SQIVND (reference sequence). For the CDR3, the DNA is TGTGCCAGTAGTACCCCGAGTGGAGGGGTTGAAGCGTATGGCTACACCTTC. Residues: CASSTPSGGVEAYGYTF. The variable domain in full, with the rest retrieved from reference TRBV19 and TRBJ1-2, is DGGITQSPKYLFRKEGQNVTLSCEQNLNHDAMYWYRQDPGQGLRLIYYSQIVNDFQKGDIAEGYSVSREKKESFPLTVTSAQKNPTAFYLCASSTPSGGVEAYGYTFGSGTRLTVV.

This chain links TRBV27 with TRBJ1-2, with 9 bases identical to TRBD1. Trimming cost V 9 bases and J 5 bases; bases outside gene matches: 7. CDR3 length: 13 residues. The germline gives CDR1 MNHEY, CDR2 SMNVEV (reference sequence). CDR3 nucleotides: TGTGCCAGTGCGGGACAGGGTAAATATGGCTACACCTTC. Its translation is CASAGQGKYGYTF.

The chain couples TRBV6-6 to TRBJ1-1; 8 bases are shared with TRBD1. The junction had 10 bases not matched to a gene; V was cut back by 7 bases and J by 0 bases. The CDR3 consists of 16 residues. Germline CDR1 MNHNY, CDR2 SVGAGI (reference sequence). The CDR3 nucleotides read TGTGCCAGCACTCCTACAGGGGGGTGGATGAACACTGAAGCTTTCTTT. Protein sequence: CASTPTGGWMNTEAFF.

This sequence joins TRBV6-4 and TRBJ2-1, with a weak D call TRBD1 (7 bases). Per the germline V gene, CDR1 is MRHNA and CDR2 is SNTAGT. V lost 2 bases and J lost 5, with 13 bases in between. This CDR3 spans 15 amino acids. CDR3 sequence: CASSDQGGANNEQFF. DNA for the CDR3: TGTGCCAGCAGTGACCAGGGGGGCGCAAACAATGAGCAGTTCTTC.

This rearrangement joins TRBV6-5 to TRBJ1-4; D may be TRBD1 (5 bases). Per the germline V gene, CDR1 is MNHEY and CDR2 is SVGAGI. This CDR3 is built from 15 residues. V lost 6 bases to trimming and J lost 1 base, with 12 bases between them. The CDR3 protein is CASSAQGGTNEKLFF. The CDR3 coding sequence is TGTGCCAGCAGCGCTCAGGGTGGAACTAATGAAAAACTGTTTTTT.

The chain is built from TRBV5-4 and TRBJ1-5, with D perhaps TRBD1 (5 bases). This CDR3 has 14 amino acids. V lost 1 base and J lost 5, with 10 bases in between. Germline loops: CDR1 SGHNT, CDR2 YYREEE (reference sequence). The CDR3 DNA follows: TGTGCCAGCAGCTTGCAGGGCGATTATCAGCCCCAGCATTTT. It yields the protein CASSLQGDYQPQHF.

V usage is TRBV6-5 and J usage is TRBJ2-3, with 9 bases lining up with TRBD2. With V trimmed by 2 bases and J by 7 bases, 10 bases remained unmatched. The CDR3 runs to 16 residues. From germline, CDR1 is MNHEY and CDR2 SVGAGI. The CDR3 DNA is TGTGCCAGCAGTTACGACGGGCGGGGGGGCGGTAATACGCAGTATTTT. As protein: CASSYDGRGGGNTQYF.

As DNA, the CDR3 is TGTGCCAGCAGCTTATTCAGGGATTCACCCCTCCACTTT. Its translation: CASSLFRDSPLHF. The chain is built from TRBV7-6 and TRBJ1-6, with a possible D match to TRBD1 (5 bases). The CDR3 contains 13 residues. Between the trimmed V and J ends, which lost 2 bases and 8 bases, there was a span of 7 bases. CDR1 and CDR2 from the germline V gene are SGHVS and FNYEAQ. The full variable domain, with the rest looked up from reference TRBV7-6 and TRBJ1-6, is GAGVSQSPRYKVTKRGQDVALRCDPISGHVSLYWYRQALGQGPEFLTYFNYEAQQDKSGLPNDRFSAERPEGSISTLTIQRTEQRDSAMYRCASSLFRDSPLHFGNGTRLTVT.

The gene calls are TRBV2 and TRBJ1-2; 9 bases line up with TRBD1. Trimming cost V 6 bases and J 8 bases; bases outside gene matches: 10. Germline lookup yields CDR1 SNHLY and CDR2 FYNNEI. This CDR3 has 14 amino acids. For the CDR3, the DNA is TGTGCCAGCAGGCTCACAGGGGGCGCGTTGGGCTACACCTTC. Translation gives CASRLTGGALGYTF.